Included here is one T cell receptor beta chain sequence, with context. Some clones are missing from TCRdb's copy, which holds only in-frame ones; the method was immunoSEQ multiplex PCR. The sample carries some 510,000 clones, 85% to 90% recorded once. V lost 5 bases to trimming and J lost 5 bases; unmatched junction nucleotides: 8. CDR3 length: 14 residues. Germline CDR1 MNHEY, CDR2 SMNVEV (reference sequence). These data belong to a study of blood T cell repertoires in COVID-19. On the study more broadly: Specimens from acute and convalescent COVID-19 originated in the United States, Italy and Spain.

The study assigned cohorts using participant-reported clinical history. Donors in Cohort 3 who had recovered were those with two negative PCRs, healthcare professional clearance, or resolution of their symptoms. This rearrangement joins TRBV27 to TRBJ2-7, with 8 bases fitting TRBD1. The source is a woman aged 40 to 50 who had recovered from COVID-19. Sequenced sample: PBMCs or T cells enriched from blood (not recorded which). The CDR3 loop reads CASSPRTGIHEQYF. The CDR3 DNA is TGTGCCAGCAGTCCTAGGACAGGGATCCACGAGCAGTACTTC.